This is a list of T cell receptor beta chains from one sample in a study of Ad26.COV2.S vaccination and SARS-CoV-2 variants. The assay was immunoSEQ multiplex PCR, and TCRdb's table has in-frame clones only and misses some. The sample has about 380,000 clones, 80% to 90% seen once. The sequencing here drew on peripheral blood, taken in a trial of Ad26.COV2.S vaccine versus placebo. These TCRs come from a person aged 18-60 years who received the Ad26.COV2.S COVID-19 vaccine or a placebo. Both conserved end residues are part of each CDR3. A D gene is named only where the DNA matches it firmly. Size is stated for part of the rows, as once, few or many counts, or as a class when the clone is expanded.

>TRBJ1-1|.|TRBV19|.
CASTEPRSGEAFF
TGTGCCAGTACCGAGCCGAGATCTGGTGAAGCTTTCTTT
>TRBJ2-6|.|TRBV4-3|few
CASSGSGANVLTF
TGCGCCAGCTCCGGATCCGGGGCCAACGTCCTGACTTTC
>TRBJ2-7|.|TRBV6-5|.
CASSNIISGPLEQYF
TGTGCCAGCAGTAATATAATCAGCGGCCCCCTCGAGCAGTACTTC
>TRBJ1-2|.|TRBV3-1/TRBV3-2|.
CASSQGGSSYGYTF
TGTGCCAGCAGCCAAGGAGGCAGCTCCTATGGCTACACCTTC
>TRBJ1-1|.|TRBV5-4|.
CASSLGGTFAEAFF
TGTGCCAGCAGCTTGGGAGGGACCTTCGCTGAAGCTTTCTTT
>TRBJ2-1|.|TRBV3-1/TRBV3-2|.
CASSQMSADNEQFF
TGTGCCAGCAGCCAAATGTCAGCGGACAATGAGCAGTTCTTC
>TRBJ1-2|.|TRBV7-6|.
CASSNTLFSHWHGYTF
TGTGCCAGCAGCAATACTTTGTTCTCTCACTGGCATGGCTACACCTTC
>TRBJ2-3|.|TRBV5-1|.
CASSPDTDTQYF
TGCGCCAGCAGCCCGGACACAGATACGCAGTATTTT
>TRBJ1-1|.|TRBV2|once
CAIRDYKVREAFF
TGTGCCATCAGAGACTATAAGGTCCGTGAAGCTTTCTTT
>TRBJ2-7|.|TRBV6-5|.
CASSTADGYYEQYF
TGTGCCAGCAGTACTGCTGACGGTTACTACGAGCAGTACTTC
>TRBJ1-4|.|TRBV7-8|.
CASSPRRDIPEKLFF
TGTGCCAGCAGCCCTCGCAGGGATATTCCCGAAAAACTGTTTTTT
>TRBJ2-1|.|TRBV5-1|.
CASSPTSGSIYNEQFF
TGCGCCAGCAGTCCCACAAGCGGGTCTATTTACAATGAGCAGTTCTTC
>TRBJ1-3|.|TRBV6-5|.
CASSYDTSSGNTIYF
TGTGCCAGCAGTTACGACACGAGCTCTGGAAACACCATATATTTT
>TRBJ1-1|.|TRBV6-5|.
CASSLGHRHTEAFF
TGTGCCAGCAGTCTGGGACATCGTCACACTGAAGCTTTCTTT
>TRBJ2-7|TRBD2|TRBV7-9|.
CASSLALAATGSYEQYF
TGTGCCAGCAGCTTAGCACTAGCGGCAACGGGATCCTACGAGCAGTACTTC
>TRBJ2-3|TRBD2|TRBV6-4|.
CASSDSTSGGNTQYF
TGTGCCAGCAGTGACTCGACTAGCGGGGGAAATACGCAGTATTTT
>TRBJ2-7|TRBD1|TRBV29-1|once
CSVLGGQGAHEQYF
TGCAGCGTTCTTGGTGGTCAGGGGGCGCACGAGCAGTACTTC
>TRBJ2-7|.|TRBV4-2|.
CASSPVDSSLSYEQYF
TGTGCCAGCAGCCCGGTAGACAGTTCCCTTTCCTACGAGCAGTACTTC
>TRBJ2-2|.|TRBV5-1|.
CASSKDGTTGELFF
TGCGCCAGCAGCAAGGACGGTACCACCGGGGAGCTGTTTTTT
>TRBJ1-1|.|TRBV12-3/TRBV12-4|.
CASSFFLHTEAFF
TGTGCCAGCAGTTTTTTTCTACACACTGAAGCTTTCTTT
>TRBJ2-3|.|TRBV19|.
CASSMGSPLSTDTQYF
TGTGCCAGTAGTATGGGCAGTCCTCTTTCCACAGATACGCAGTATTTT
>TRBJ1-4|TRBD1|TRBV5-1|.
CASSWGPTGGSANEKLFF
TGCGCCAGCAGCTGGGGGCCGACAGGGGGCTCAGCTAATGAAAAACTGTTTTTT
>TRBJ1-3|TRBD1|TRBV2|.
CASSVEQGENTIYF
TGTGCCAGCAGTGTGGAACAGGGGGAAAACACCATATATTTT
>TRBJ1-2|.|TRBV4-1|.
CASSQGRSYGYTF
TGCGCCAGCAGCCAAGGTCGTAGCTATGGCTACACCTTC